Sequencing of this T cell receptor (beta chain) was carried out in a study of cytomegalovirus exposure and HLA in healthy donors. Findings of the study overall: Usually a TCR sequence was rare, but some public TCRs were found in many donors. Sequencing likely caused a cluster of highly shared sequence variants.

This CDR3 contains 11 residues. The V end lost 4 bases, the J end lost 3 bases, and 7 bases lay between the germline ends. Germline V gene lookup returns CDR1 DFQATT and CDR2 SNEGSKA (reference sequence). The PCR made use of 60 Vbeta and 13 Jbeta primers. Here immunoSEQ multiplex PCR was the method, and the copy in TCRdb shows in-frame clones only, minus some. The sample yields over 110,000 clones, 78% seen once. In the case of this clone: Its antigen is undetermined.

Sequences were obtained from PBMCs. The receptor was isolated from a woman between 35 and 50 years old in good health and CMV-seropositive. V and J are TRBV20-1 and TRBJ2-7; D may be TRBD2 (5 bases). The CDR3 nucleotides read TGCAGTGCTACGACTAACTACGAGCAGTACTTC. Protein product: CSATTNYEQYF.